The 30 T cell receptor beta chains below all came from one sample that was sequenced in a study of cytomegalovirus exposure and HLA in healthy donors. The PCR made use of 60 Vbeta and 13 Jbeta primers. Sequencing used immunoSEQ multiplex PCR; TCRdb keeps in-frame clones, though not all of them. The top ten clones hold 4.8% of a sample with about 120,000 clones, 74% of them seen once. Material: PBMCs. The receptor set was obtained from a young man in good health and CMV-seropositive.

This chain connects TRBV28 to TRBJ2-3; D perhaps matches TRBD2 (7 bases). This CDR3 contains 16 residues. From germline, CDR1 is MDHEN and CDR2 SYDVKM. Trimming shortened V by 6 bases and J by 2 bases, and 18 bases separated the two germline ends. CDR3 loop: CASRPRRGGITDTQYF. CDR3 nucleotide sequence: TGTGCCAGCAGGCCCCGGAGGGGGGGGATCACAGATACGCAGTATTTT.

The V and J genes are TRBV2 and TRBJ2-1, with unresolved D. V gave up 5 bases and J gave up 8 bases, with 10 bases separating them. Germline assignment: CDR1 SNHLY and CDR2 FYNNEI. The CDR3 consists of 12 residues. Here the CDR3 reads CASSLIVDEQFF. The CDR3 coding sequence is TGTGCCAGCAGTTTAATCGTCGATGAGCAGTTCTTC.

V usage is TRBV6-1 and J usage is TRBJ1-3, with D possibly matching TRBD1 (6 bases). The germline V gene encodes CDR1 MNHNS and CDR2 SASEGT. This CDR3 is 15 amino acids long. The V gene lost 5 bases and the J gene lost 2 bases, with 13 bases spanning the gap. The CDR3 is CASSSPQGPGNTIYF. CDR3 nucleotide sequence: TGTGCCAGCAGTTCACCCCAGGGGCCTGGAAACACCATATATTTT.

The genes are TRBV6-5 and TRBJ1-5; D ambiguous. This CDR3 has 15 residues. The germline V gene has CDR1 MNHEY and CDR2 SVGAGI. Deletions cut 2 bases from V and 2 bases from J, with 10 bases between. This CDR3 is CASSYGPSGNQPQHF. The CDR3 DNA sequence: TGTGCCAGCAGTTACGGGCCATCGGGCAATCAGCCCCAGCATTTT.

The chain carries TRBV18 and TRBJ2-3; 9 nucleotides match TRBD1. This CDR3 comprises 15 residues. V dropped 6 bases and J dropped 4; count of bases not matched to a gene: 8. In germline, CDR1 is KGHSH, CDR2 LQKENI. The CDR3: CASSPGQGFADTQYF. The CDR3 bases are TGTGCCAGCTCCCCGGGACAGGGTTTCGCAGATACGCAGTATTTT.

The chain has TRBV5-1 and TRBJ1-2, with a weak D call TRBD1 (6 bases). Germline CDR1 SGHRS, CDR2 YFSETQ. This CDR3 region has 18 residues. V shed 4 bases and J shed 0 bases, with 22 bases lying between them. This chain's CDR3 is CASSDSTGSPTTNYGYTF. CDR3 in DNA: TGCGCCAGCAGCGATTCTACAGGGAGCCCCACTACTAACTATGGCTACACCTTC.

V gene TRBV11-2 combines with J gene TRBJ1-2; unclear D gene. Trimming took 1 base from V and 8 from J, leaving 17 bases between them. The CDR3 extends over 15 amino acids. Looked up from germline, CDR1 is SGHAT and CDR2 is FQNNGV. This chain's CDR3 is CASSLAGRQIGGYTF. CDR3 nucleotide sequence: TGTGCCAGCAGCTTAGCCGGGAGGCAGATTGGAGGCTACACCTTC.

The J gene is TRBJ2-7, the V gene TRBV28; perhaps TRBD1 as D (5 bases). V lost 5 bases to trimming and J lost 6 bases, with 14 bases between them. The CDR3 spans 13 residues. Germline CDR1 MDHEN, CDR2 SYDVKM. As DNA, the CDR3 is TGTGCCAGCAGTCTCCGGGCAGGGCCCGAGCAGTACTTC. Translation gives CASSLRAGPEQYF.

The V and J genes are TRBV28 and TRBJ2-7; possible D gene TRBD1, 6 bases. Trimming removed 6 bases at V and 5 bases at J, with 11 bases between. CDR1 is MDHEN, CDR2 SYDVKM, per germline. The CDR3 consists of 12 residues. The CDR3 nucleotides read TGTGCCAGCAGCCAACAGGGTAACGAGCAGTACTTC. Amino acids: CASSQQGNEQYF.

The chain joins TRBV7-9 to TRBJ1-3; D ambiguous. Germline lookup yields CDR1 SEHNR and CDR2 FQNEAQ (reference sequence). The CDR3 extends over 15 amino acids. Trimming left V 5 bases short and J 1 base short, with 12 bases between. In nucleotides, the CDR3 is TGTGCCAGCAGCCCCATACAGCGGTCTGGAAACACCATATATTTT. This sequence encodes CASSPIQRSGNTIYF.

The chain joins TRBV5-6 to TRBJ2-7, with 8 bases that match TRBD1. Unmatched junction bases numbered 8, after V lost 5 bases and J lost 1 base. This CDR3 region has 15 residues. Per the germline V gene, CDR1 is SGHDT and CDR2 is YYEEEE. Written as DNA, the CDR3 is TGTGCCAGCAGATTTTGGGACAGGCATTCCTACGAGCAGTACTTC. It codes for CASRFWDRHSYEQYF.

This clone was detected a few times. The chain links TRBV7-9 to TRBJ2-1; D may be TRBD2 (5 bases). CDR1 is SEHNR and CDR2 is FQNEAQ in the germline V gene (reference sequence). There are 15 residues in the CDR3. Trimming left V 5 bases short and J 0 bases short, with 11 bases between. This chain's CDR3 is CASSLRGNSYNEQFF. The CDR3 DNA reads as TGTGCCAGCAGCCTACGGGGAAACTCCTACAATGAGCAGTTCTTC.

The V gene is TRBV5-5, the J gene TRBJ2-7; 9 positions agree with TRBD1. The CDR3 has 15 residues. CDR1 is SGHKS, CDR2 YYEKEE, per germline (reference sequence). The ends lost 3 bases at V and 4 bases at J; junction bases unmatched: 8. The CDR3 loop is CASSSPGQGGYEQYF. The DNA of the CDR3 is TGTGCCAGCAGCTCCCCGGGACAGGGTGGTTACGAGCAGTACTTC.

V is TRBV27 and J is TRBJ1-2, with 8 bases lining up with TRBD1. The CDR3 covers 12 residues. Germline V lookup: CDR1 MNHEY, CDR2 SMNVEV (reference sequence). Trimming cost V 5 bases and J 4 bases; bases outside gene matches: 0. The DNA for the CDR3 is TGTGCCAGCAGTACAGGGGGCTATGGCTACACCTTC. It yields the protein CASSTGGYGYTF.

The chain couples TRBV7-8 to TRBJ1-4; D remains ambiguous. V was cut by 6 bases and J by 2 bases, with 13 bases left in between. The CDR3 has 15 residues. Germline CDR1 reads SGHVS; CDR2 reads FQNEAQ. CDR3 sequence (DNA): TGTGCCAGCAGTGTCGGGATGGCCACTAATGAAAAACTGTTTTTT. This sequence encodes CASSVGMATNEKLFF.

This clone was counted between two and nine times. This sequence joins TRBV28 and TRBJ1-2; no clear D gene. Germline V lookup: CDR1 MDHEN, CDR2 SYDVKM. V gave up 1 base and J gave up 3 bases, with 6 bases separating them. The CDR3 is 13 amino acids. Here the CDR3 DNA reads TGTGCCAGCAGTTTATCTCGGGACTATGGCTACACCTTC. As protein: CASSLSRDYGYTF.

This clone was counted a few times. The CDR3: CASSLVGGTGAFF. CDR3 DNA: TGTGCCAGCAGCTTGGTGGGGGGAACGGGGGCTTTCTTT. The V gene is TRBV5-6, the J gene TRBJ1-1, with a possible D match to TRBD1 (5 bases). Germline V gene sequence: CDR1 SGHDT, CDR2 YYEEEE. The CDR3 runs to 13 residues. The V end lost 0 bases, the J end lost 11 bases, and 14 bases lay between the germline ends.

A few counts support this clone. The chain recombines TRBV7-6 with TRBJ1-3; unclear D gene. The CDR3 extends over 15 amino acids. V lost 1 base and J lost 0, with 7 bases in between. Per germline, CDR1 SGHVS and CDR2 FNYEAQ. The CDR3 loop reads CASSLGRSSGNTIYF. The CDR3 nucleotides read TGTGCCAGCAGCTTAGGCAGGTCCTCTGGAAACACCATATATTTT. The full variable domain, rest sourced from reference TRBV7-6 and TRBJ1-3, is GAGVSQSPRYKVTKRGQDVALRCDPISGHVSLYWYRQALGQGPEFLTYFNYEAQQDKSGLPNDRFSAERPEGSISTLTIQRTEQRDSAMYRCASSLGRSSGNTIYFGEGSWLTVV.

CDR3 DNA sequence: TGTGCCAGCAGGGGGAGCGACTCTGGAAACACCATATATTTT. It encodes CASRGSDSGNTIYF. The gene calls are TRBV28 and TRBJ1-3, with unresolved D. This CDR3 has 14 residues. Trimming left V 6 bases short and J 0 bases short, with 9 bases between. CDR1 MDHEN and CDR2 SYDVKM come from the germline V gene.

V and J are TRBV19 and TRBJ1-3; 7 bases fit TRBD1. This CDR3 region has 14 residues. Trimming at V came to 4 bases and at J to 4 bases, leaving 4 bases not matched to a gene. CDR1 is LNHDA and CDR2 is SQIVND in the germline V gene (reference sequence). The chain's CDR3 is CASSKTGHGNTIYF. The DNA of the CDR3 is TGTGCCAGTAGTAAGACAGGGCACGGAAACACCATATATTTT.

The rearrangement uses TRBV6-6 and TRBJ2-7, with D maybe TRBD1 (6 bases). From germline, CDR1 is MNHNY and CDR2 SVGAGI (reference sequence). The CDR3 extends over 14 amino acids. The V end lost 1 base, the J end lost 4 bases, and 11 bases lay between the germline ends. CDR3 sequence (DNA): TGTGCCAGCAGTTACTGGCTAGGGGGATACGAGCAGTACTTC. Encoded protein: CASSYWLGGYEQYF.

The chain couples TRBV12-5 to TRBJ2-1, with 9 nucleotides matching TRBD1. Trimming at V came to 6 bases and at J to 0 bases, leaving 15 bases not matched to a gene. There are 19 residues in the CDR3. Germline CDR1 LGHNT, CDR2 FRNRAP. The DNA for the CDR3 is TGTGCTAGTGGCCCGGAACGGGCCGGGACAGGGCGCTCCTACAATGAGCAGTTCTTC. Translating gives CASGPERAGTGRSYNEQFF.

The chain recombines TRBV4-3 with TRBJ2-3, with TRBD2 identical over 7 bases. V shed 3 bases and J 3 bases; nucleotides not matched to a gene: 9. Germline assignment: CDR1 LGHNA and CDR2 YSLEER. CDR3 length: 16 residues. The CDR3: CASSHDLERGTDTQYF. Written as DNA, the CDR3 is TGCGCCAGCAGCCACGATTTGGAGCGGGGAACAGATACGCAGTATTTT.

The chain carries TRBV2 and TRBJ1-5; D is uncertain. V lost 6 bases to trimming and J lost 7 bases, with 19 bases between them. Germline CDR1 is SNHLY and CDR2 is FYNNEI. CDR3 size: 15 residues. CDR3 nucleotide sequence: TGTGCCAGCAGCTCCCGCAGGTATAACGTGCAGCCCCAGCATTTT. Its protein is CASSSRRYNVQPQHF.

This clone was picked up a small number of times. The chain links TRBV5-6 to TRBJ2-2; maybe TRBD2 (6 bases). The V gene's germline CDR1 is SGHDT and CDR2 YYEEEE. V shed 1 base and J shed 4 bases, with 20 bases lying between them. The CDR3 spans 18 residues. The CDR3 loop is CASSLREYEGKSTGELFF. The CDR3 DNA sequence: TGTGCCAGCAGCTTGCGGGAGTACGAGGGGAAAAGCACCGGGGAGCTGTTTTTT.

The V call is TRBV2, the J call TRBJ2-3, with 9 bases identical to TRBD1. Trimming took 7 bases from V and 1 from J; bases not matched to a gene: 3. The CDR3 covers 14 residues. Germline-derived CDR1 and CDR2 are SNHLY and FYNNEI. The CDR3 reads CASKRDRGTDTQYF. CDR3 sequence (DNA): TGTGCCAGCAAAAGGGACAGGGGCACAGATACGCAGTATTTT.

The chain uses TRBV28 and TRBJ1-5; D ambiguous. V was pared by 5 bases and J by 5 bases, with 13 bases between. CDR3 length: 14 residues. Germline loops: CDR1 MDHEN, CDR2 SYDVKM. CDR3 protein: CASSTGMPDQPQHF. In nucleotides, the CDR3 is TGTGCCAGCAGTACCGGGATGCCTGATCAGCCCCAGCATTTT. Complete variable domain (other parts from reference TRBV28 and TRBJ1-5): DVKVTQSSRYLVKRTGEKVFLECVQDMDHENMFWYRQDPGLGLRLIYFSYDVKMKEKGDIPEGYSVSREKKERFSLILESASTNQTSMYLCASSTGMPDQPQHFGDGTRLSIL.

V usage is TRBV7-9 and J usage is TRBJ2-3; 7 nucleotides align to TRBD2. The CDR3 contains 14 residues. The V gene end was trimmed by 3 bases and the J gene end by 9 bases; junction bases not matched to a gene: 9. Looked up from germline, CDR1 is SEHNR and CDR2 is FQNEAQ (reference sequence). CDR3 sequence reads: CASSFAPGGGTQYF. CDR3 nucleotides: TGTGCCAGCAGCTTTGCACCCGGGGGAGGGACGCAGTATTTT.

The rearrangement uses TRBV5-1 and TRBJ1-3, with 7 bases identical to TRBD1. V dropped 4 bases and J dropped 5; count of bases not matched to a gene: 3. The germline V gene encodes CDR1 SGHRS and CDR2 YFSETQ. CDR3 length equals 13 residues. The CDR3 nucleotides are TGCGCCAGCAGCCCGGGACAGCGAAACACCATATATTTT. Its translation: CASSPGQRNTIYF.

This rearrangement joins TRBV6-5 to TRBJ1-3; D remains ambiguous. In germline, CDR1 is MNHEY, CDR2 SVGAGI. The CDR3 is 15 amino acids. V was pared by 8 bases and J by 2 bases, with 16 bases between. The CDR3 DNA reads as TGTGCCAGCTTTAAGTATCCCGGGACTGGAAACACCATATATTTT. Translated, it gives CASFKYPGTGNTIYF.